The T cell receptor (beta chain) described here comes from a study of memory CD4+ T cells and cytomegalovirus serostatus (dated by TCRdb to about 2019). In the study overall: A total of around 35 healthy Belgian adults, of whom 9 were CMV seropositive and about 24 were CMV seronegative, were included in the cohort. The study sequenced CD4+ memory TCRbeta repertoires of a Belgian cohort with known cytomegalovirus serostatus to replicate a published TCR-based CMV serostatus classifier.

Comments on this clone: There is no known antigen for this receptor. Base-call qualities are not available, and no considerably larger clone is one nucleotide away.

Genomic DNA was extracted from sorted cells with the Quick-DNA Microprep Kit. Amplification of TCRbeta DNA was done with the immunoSEQ hsTCRbeta kit, following the protocol from the manufacturer. An Illumina MiSeq instrument was used to sequence the TCRbeta libraries. For the original study's pipeline: Following removal of out-of-frame sequences, about 2,200,000 distinct TCRbeta sequences were retained, with an average of around 67,000 per individual. Each individual was scored according to the count of around 160 previously reported CMV-associated TCRbeta sequences and the total productive distinct TCRbeta count. A beta-binomial model was reimplemented in Python, and random forests from scikit-learn, run with default parameters, were trained on data from the US cohort. On the Belgian cohort, classifier performance was reported as the median AUC, along with percentile confidence intervals, across 10,000 bootstrap iterations. TCRdb's version of the immuneACCESS table is confined to in-frame rearrangements and falls short of the full clone set. An unresolved V gene accounts for under half of the shortfall where checked; the remainder is of unknown origin. V and J calls and clone size are those listed in that table; D and trimming were worked out from the DNA. This sample gives some 29,000 clones in total; roughly 80% of them show up just once. About 0.65% of the sample comes from the top ten.

Overall study results and their limits: For CMV serostatus prediction, a median bootstrapped AUC of 0.95 was reached with the original framework, and a median bootstrapped AUC of around 0.9 was reached with a US-trained random forest. Unlike the original study, which covered naive and memory CD4+ and CD8+ populations, the Belgian study sequenced only CD4+CD45RO+ memory cells. Among the 164 previously reported CMV-associated TCRbeta sequences, about 71 showed up in the CD4+ memory repertoires, with each one found in between one and five individuals. The results were read as suggesting that the CMV-associated TCR signature is, for the most part, present in the CD4+ memory repertoire. On the Belgian cohort, the classifier built on the original framework reached a median bootstrapped AUC of around 0.95, with a 95% CI of 0.76-1.00.

A FACSAria II was used to sort memory CD4+ T cells, defined as single viable CD3+CD4+CD8-CD45RO+ cells. CMV serostatus was determined using a Roche Elecsys assay that detects serum IgG against CMV pp150, pp28, p38 and p52. Following thawing, total CD4+ T cells were enriched through positive selection using CD4 magnetic microbeads. The samples came from a different study that was designed specifically to examine the CD4+ T cell memory repertoire. Peripheral blood mononuclear cells were isolated and cryopreserved according to standard operating procedures, and serum was kept at -80 degrees C. The staining used CD3-PerCP (BW264/56), CD4-APC (RPA-T4), CD45RO-PE (UCHT1) and CD8-Pacific Orange (3B5) antibodies, and Sytox blue was used to exclude non-viable cells. The germline V gene (reference sequence) supplies CDR1 LNHNV and CDR2 YYDKDF. The CDR3 covers 16 residues, taking in both the cysteine and the phenylalanine. Just the 48-base CDR3 DNA is kept, in frame starting at base 1. The germline V end is reduced by 1 base and the J end by 4 bases; junction bases left unmatched: 4.

The chain employs TRBV15 and TRBJ1-3; TRBD1 agrees with 10 junctional bases. The material sequenced was memory CD4+ T cells from blood. The receptor was isolated from an adult in good health and CMV-seronegative. Some clones in this sample may be carry-over from other donors' samples. The CDR3 is CATSRAGQGRGNTIYF. The DNA reads as follows: TGTGCCACCAGCAGAGCGGGACAGGGGCGAGGAAACACCATATATTTT.